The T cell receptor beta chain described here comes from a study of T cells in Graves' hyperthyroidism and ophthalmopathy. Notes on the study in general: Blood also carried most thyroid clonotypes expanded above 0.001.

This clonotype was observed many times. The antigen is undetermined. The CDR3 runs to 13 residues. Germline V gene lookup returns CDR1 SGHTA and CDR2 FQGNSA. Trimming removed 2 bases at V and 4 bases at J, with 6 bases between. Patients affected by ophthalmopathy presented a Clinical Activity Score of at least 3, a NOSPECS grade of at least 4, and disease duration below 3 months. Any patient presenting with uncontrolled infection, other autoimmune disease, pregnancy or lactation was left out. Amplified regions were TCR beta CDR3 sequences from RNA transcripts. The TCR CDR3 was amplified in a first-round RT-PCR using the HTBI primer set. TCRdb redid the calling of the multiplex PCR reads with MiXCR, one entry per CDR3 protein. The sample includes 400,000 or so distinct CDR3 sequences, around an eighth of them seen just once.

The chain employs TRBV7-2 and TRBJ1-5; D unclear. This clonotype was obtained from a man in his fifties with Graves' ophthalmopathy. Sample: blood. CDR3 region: CASSLQANQPQHF. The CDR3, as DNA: TGTGCCAGCAGCTTACAGGCGAATCAGCCCCAGCATTTT.